The T cell receptor beta chain under discussion was sequenced for a study of Ad26.COV2.S vaccination and SARS-CoV-2 variants. The CDR3 loop spans 14 amino acids. V was pared by 2 bases and J by 4 bases, with 12 bases between. Germline V gene sequence: CDR1 SGHRS, CDR2 YFSETQ. TCRdb's copy holds only in-frame clones and misses some; the assay was immunoSEQ multiplex PCR. The table includes 85,000 to 120,000 clones, over 70% detected once. The sequences come from peripheral blood, collected after recovery from COVID-19. The sequence derives from a human donor who had recovered from COVID-19. J is TRBJ2-5 and V is TRBV5-1; no clear D. The CDR3 region is CASSFGSTIETQYF. In nucleotides, the CDR3 is TGCGCCAGCAGCTTTGGCAGTACGATAGAGACCCAGTACTTC.